This T cell receptor (beta chain) was captured in a study of human T cells and chemical hapten exposure. Study as a whole: While the approximately 24-week study was under way, patients received diphenylcyclopropenone on the scalp every week.

This clonotype was recorded at least ten times. Time point given: pre-sensitization, week 0. Treatment specified: therapeutic diphenylcyclopropenone sensitization with weekly scalp DPC. The authors extracted total RNA from unfractionated whole blood. The CDR3 covers 13 residues. Germline CDR1 reads MNHEY; CDR2 reads SMNVEV (reference sequence). V lost 5 bases to trimming and J lost 7 bases, with 9 bases between them. Individual cDNA molecules received unique molecular identifiers in the library. MiXCR, run by TCRdb on the RACE reads, gives a single entry per CDR3 protein. The sample shows approximately 320,000 distinct CDR3 sequences, around 5% of them seen only once.

This TCR was recovered from a woman aged 18-35 years with alopecia areata. Some clones in this sample may be carry-over from other donors' samples. The chain has TRBV27 and TRBJ1-6; D not resolved. Sample: whole blood, taken in connection with sensitization to the hapten diphenylcyclopropenone (DPC). The CDR3 sequence is CASSPYFNSPLHF. The CDR3 coding sequence is TGTGCCAGCAGTCCCTACTTCAATTCACCCCTCCACTTT.